The 23 T cell receptor beta chains given below trace back to one sample, sequenced in a study of T cell changes during pregnancy in multiple sclerosis. The table came from immunoSEQ multiplex PCR; TCRdb's copy has only in-frame clones and leaves some out. This table has 60,000 to 80,000 clones, around 85% appearing once. The source was peripheral blood, collected before pregnancy. These TCRs come from a female donor with multiple sclerosis, enrolled in a pregnancy study.

V gene TRBV21-1 combines with J gene TRBJ2-3; the D call of TRBD2 is as the table states it, not checked on the DNA. TRBV21-1 is flagged as a pseudogene. The CDR3 extends over 12 amino acids. The CDR3 DNA sequence: TGTGCCAGCACCCAAACGGGGGAGTCGCAGTATTTT. Protein product: CASTQTGESQYF.

The rearrangement links TRBV7-7 to TRBJ2-7, with TRBD1 matching over 7 bases. The germline V gene encodes CDR1 SSHAT and CDR2 FNYEAQ (reference sequence). With V trimmed by 5 bases and J by 0 bases, 7 bases remained unmatched. The CDR3 runs to 15 residues. This CDR3 reads CASSRGTADSYEQYF. CDR3 bases: TGTGCCAGCAGCCGAGGGACAGCGGACTCCTACGAGCAGTACTTC.

CDR3 coding DNA: TGTGCAAGTCGCTTGGACCGACGAGGGCCCAAGGGCTACACCTTC. This sequence encodes CASRLDRRGPKGYTF. This rearrangement joins TRBV12-2 to TRBJ1-2. TRBV12-2 is assigned pseudogene status. The length of the CDR3 is 15 residues.

There are a few counts of this clone. This sequence joins TRBV11-2 and TRBJ2-1, with TRBD2 as a possible D gene (5 bases). The germline CDR1 and CDR2 sequences are SGHAT and FQNNGV. Trimming left V 1 base short and J 5 bases short, with 12 bases between. This CDR3 is built from 15 residues. The CDR3, as DNA: TGTGCCAGCAGCTTAGCTGAGAGGGCCCACAATGAGCAGTTCTTC. Encoded protein: CASSLAERAHNEQFF.

V and J are TRBV7-2 and TRBJ2-5; no firm D call. Germline CDR1 is SGHTA and CDR2 is FQGNSA. The CDR3 covers 15 residues. The V gene lost 1 base and the J gene lost 5 bases, with 14 bases spanning the gap. CDR3 bases: TGTGCCAGCAGCTTAGTCGGGTCGCCCTCGGAGACCCAGTACTTC. Its protein is CASSLVGSPSETQYF. Filled out from reference TRBV7-2 and TRBJ2-5, the complete variable domain reads GAGVSQSPSNKVTEKGKDVELRCDPISGHTALYWYRQSLGQGLEFLIYFQGNSAPDKSGLPSDRFSAERTGGSVSTLTIQRTQQEDSAVYLCASSLVGSPSETQYFGPGTRLLVL.

The chain links TRBV4-1 to TRBJ2-7; 8 bases line up with TRBD1. J was trimmed by 4 bases and V by 4 bases; bases with no gene match: 12. This CDR3 has 16 residues. Germline V gene data show CDR1 as MGHRA and CDR2 as YSYEKL. This chain's CDR3 is CASSPKWTGSSYEQYF. The CDR3 DNA follows: TGCGCCAGCAGCCCTAAGTGGACAGGGAGTAGTTACGAGCAGTACTTC.

In this sample, this clone turned up once. The rearrangement joins TRBV6-5 to TRBJ1-1, with 7 bases lining up with TRBD1. There are 15 residues in the CDR3. Germline V gene data show CDR1 as MNHEY and CDR2 as SVGAGI. The trim removed 0 bases at V and 5 bases at J, leaving 6 bases unmatched. CDR3 bases: TGTGCCAGCAGTTACTCCTCAGGGGGATCTACTGAAGCTTTCTTT. Translating gives CASSYSSGGSTEAFF.

The chain has TRBV18 and TRBJ2-3, with unresolved D. Per germline, CDR1 KGHSH and CDR2 LQKENI. The V gene lost 6 bases and the J gene lost 2 bases, with 9 bases spanning the gap. The CDR3 sequence is 13 residues long. The CDR3 spells CASSRQNTDTQYF. The CDR3 DNA follows: TGTGCCAGCTCCCGCCAGAACACAGATACGCAGTATTTT.

The V and J genes are TRBV6-1 and TRBJ1-3; D ambiguous. Trimming took off 5 bases at V and 4 bases at J, with 15 bases between the two ends. Germline-derived CDR1 and CDR2 are MNHNS and SASEGT. The CDR3 has 15 amino acids. The CDR3 DNA is TGTGCCAGCAGTACCCCCCGAGGGCTAGGAAACACCATATATTTT. Its translation is CASSTPRGLGNTIYF.

This chain connects TRBV5-1 to TRBJ1-4, with TRBD1 matching 7 bases. Germline V gene lookup returns CDR1 SGHRS and CDR2 YFSETQ. V was clipped by 4 bases and J by 2 bases; unmatched bases: 5. The CDR3 sequence is 15 residues long. The CDR3 DNA follows: TGCGCCAGCAGCCGCGAGGGGGCCACTAATGAAAAACTGTTTTTT. Translation gives CASSREGATNEKLFF.

The genes are TRBV30 and TRBJ1-2, with 9 bases aligning to TRBD1. Germline CDR1 GTSNPN, CDR2 SVGIG (reference sequence). The CDR3 length is 13 residues. Trimming removed 0 bases from V and 7 bases from J; junction bases left unmatched: 3. CDR3 coding DNA: TGTGCCTGGAGTGTGGACAGGGGAGGTGGCTACACCTTC. Translation gives CAWSVDRGGGYTF.

The chain joins TRBV18 to TRBJ2-2; D unclear. The length of the CDR3 is 16 residues. Trimming took 0 bases from V and 1 from J, leaving 9 bases between them. Germline assignment: CDR1 KGHSH and CDR2 LQKENI. The CDR3 DNA follows: TGTGCCAGCTCACCACCGTCCTCCCGGAACACCGGGGAGCTGTTTTTT. This codes for CASSPPSSRNTGELFF.

The rearrangement links TRBV29-1 to TRBJ1-1, with a possible D match to TRBD1 (6 bases). V lost 7 bases and J 4 bases, leaving 19 bases between the germline ends. Germline V gene data show CDR1 as SQVTM and CDR2 as ANQGSEA. This CDR3 is 14 amino acids long. The CDR3 spells CSAKNRVAPTEAFF. The DNA of the CDR3 is TGCAGCGCCAAAAACAGGGTAGCCCCCACTGAAGCTTTCTTT.

This chain links TRBV18 with TRBJ1-3; TRBD1 agrees at 9 bases. The J segment lost 1 base and the V segment lost 1 base, leaving 5 bases of the junction unmatched. The CDR3 length is 17 residues. CDR1 KGHSH and CDR2 LQKENI come from the germline V gene. The CDR3 here is CASSPLTGGSSGNTIYF. Written as DNA, the CDR3 is TGTGCCAGCTCACCACTTACAGGGGGCTCGTCTGGAAACACCATATATTTT.

The chain couples TRBV6-6 to TRBJ2-1; unclear D gene. Germline V gene data show CDR1 as MNHNY and CDR2 as SVGAGI (reference sequence). The CDR3 totals 16 residues. The V end lost 2 bases, the J end lost 2 bases, and 13 bases lay between the germline ends. The CDR3 loop is CASSYPTGITYNEQFF. The DNA for the CDR3 is TGTGCCAGCAGTTACCCCACTGGTATTACCTACAATGAGCAGTTCTTC.

The chain uses TRBV7-9 and TRBJ1-6, with D hard to call. V was shortened by 5 bases and J by 7 bases, with 12 bases between the two germline ends. The CDR3 has 14 residues. Per the germline V gene, CDR1 is SEHNR and CDR2 is FQNEAQ (reference sequence). The CDR3 DNA follows: TGTGCCAGCAGCCCGGTAGGGAGCAATTCACCCCTCCACTTT. Translated, it gives CASSPVGSNSPLHF.

The genes are TRBV10-1 and TRBJ2-1, with D hard to call. V lost 3 bases and J 4 bases, leaving 4 bases between the germline ends. The CDR3 runs 12 residues. Germline V gene data show CDR1 as WNHNN and CDR2 as SYGVQD (reference sequence). The DNA for the CDR3 is TGCGCCAGCAGTGACAGGTACAATGAGCAGTTCTTC. Translation gives CASSDRYNEQFF.

The J gene is TRBJ1-1, the V gene TRBV5-4, with 9 positions matching TRBD1. J was trimmed by 2 bases and V by 0 bases; bases with no gene match: 5. Germline V gene lookup returns CDR1 SGHNT and CDR2 YYREEE (reference sequence). The CDR3 consists of 16 residues. The CDR3 region is CASSLVTGGLNTEAFF. The CDR3 coding sequence is TGTGCCAGCAGCTTGGTGACAGGGGGACTCAACACTGAAGCTTTCTTT.

This clone is a singleton in its sample. The chain's CDR3 is CASSPRTGANTGELFF. DNA of the CDR3: TGTGCCAGCTCACCAAGGACAGGGGCGAACACCGGGGAGCTGTTTTTT. The J gene is TRBJ2-2, the V gene TRBV18; 9 bases are a match to TRBD1. V trimming: 2 bases; J trimming: 0 bases; junction bases outside the gene matches: 1. This CDR3 comprises 16 residues. Germline CDR1 reads KGHSH; CDR2 reads LQKENI.

The chain links TRBV7-9 to TRBJ1-5; 8 nucleotides line up with TRBD1. Trimming took 6 bases from V and 7 from J; bases not matched to a gene: 11. The CDR3 covers 15 residues. CDR1 is SEHNR, CDR2 FQNEAQ, per germline (reference sequence). CDR3 in amino acids: CASSQGQGGRQPQHF. The CDR3 DNA reads TGTGCCAGCAGTCAAGGACAGGGTGGAAGACAGCCCCAGCATTTT.

The gene calls are TRBV5-6 and TRBJ2-5; TRBD2 agrees at 9 bases. The CDR3 loop spans 16 amino acids. Germline V gene sequence: CDR1 SGHDT, CDR2 YYEEEE. V was clipped by 3 bases and J by 1 base; unmatched bases: 7. CDR3 amino acids: CASSSLEREVQETQYF. DNA for the CDR3: TGTGCCAGCAGCTCGCTGGAGCGGGAGGTCCAAGAGACCCAGTACTTC.

The chain couples TRBV6-1 to TRBJ2-7; 8 nucleotides align to TRBD2. V dropped 4 bases and J dropped 3; count of bases not matched to a gene: 11. The length of the CDR3 is 16 residues. Looked up from germline, CDR1 is MNHNS and CDR2 is SASEGT. The CDR3 DNA reads as TGTGCCAGCAGTGCTGAAATAGCGGGATACAGCTACGAGCAGTACTTC. Translation gives CASSAEIAGYSYEQYF.

The chain joins TRBV12-5 to TRBJ1-2; 9 positions agree with TRBD1. This CDR3 is 21 amino acids long. The germline V gene has CDR1 LGHNT and CDR2 FRNRAP. Trimming removed 3 bases from V and 2 bases from J; junction bases left unmatched: 22. The DNA of the CDR3 is TGTGCTAGTGGTTTCATTCTGTTGGTACAGGGGGCGCAAATAATCAACTATGGCTACACCTTC. Protein: CASGFILLVQGAQIINYGYTF.